Following are 20 T cell receptor beta chains from one sample sequenced in a study of cytomegalovirus exposure and HLA in healthy donors. The PCR was carried out with 60 Vbeta primers and 13 Jbeta primers. This table comes from immunoSEQ multiplex PCR, and its TCRdb copy is limited to in-frame clones, with some not included. The data show some 180,000 clones, roughly 85% seen once. Sequenced input: PBMCs. These receptors all stem from a woman under 30 in good health and CMV-seronegative.

V gene TRBV5-4 combines with J gene TRBJ2-6; 9 nucleotides agree with TRBD2. This CDR3 comprises 18 residues. Germline trimming cut 4 bases from V and 4 bases from J; bases unmatched to any gene: 12. The germline V gene encodes CDR1 SGHNT and CDR2 YYREEE (reference sequence). The DNA of the CDR3 is TGTGCCAGCAGCGTTGGGGTAGCGGGAGCCCCCGGGGCCAACGTCCTGACTTTC. This codes for CASSVGVAGAPGANVLTF. Complete variable domain (other parts from reference TRBV5-4 and TRBJ2-6): ETGVTQSPTHLIKTRGQQVTLRCSSQSGHNTVSWYQQALGQGPQFIFQYYREEENGRGNFPPRFSGLQFPNYSSELNVNALELDDSALYLCASSVGVAGAPGANVLTFGAGSRLTVL.

This clone turned up a few times. The CDR3 bases are TGTGCCAGCACCTCCCAGAAACCTGGAAACACCATATATTTT. Its translation: CASTSQKPGNTIYF. The J gene is TRBJ1-3, the V gene TRBV6-1; D is uncertain. From germline, CDR1 is MNHNS and CDR2 SASEGT. There are 14 residues in the CDR3. V lost 7 bases to trimming and J lost 2 bases, with 12 bases between them.

Only one count was recorded for this clone. The chain recombines TRBV11-3 with TRBJ2-4; 7 bases match TRBD1. Per germline, CDR1 SGHNT and CDR2 YENEEA. V was pared by 4 bases and J by 1 base, with 13 bases of the junction left unmatched. The CDR3 spans 18 residues. The CDR3 DNA reads as TGTGCCAGCAGCTCATCGTTCTCACAGGGGAAGGCCAAAAACATTCAGTACTTC. Translation gives CASSSSFSQGKAKNIQYF.

There are a few counts of this clone. The genes are TRBV27 and TRBJ2-7, with D possibly matching TRBD2 (6 bases). V gave up 3 bases and J gave up 2 bases, with 14 bases separating them. Germline V gives CDR1 MNHEY, CDR2 SMNVEV (reference sequence). The CDR3 is 15 residues long. The CDR3 region is CASSLRTGAPYEQYV. CDR3 coding DNA: TGTGCCAGCAGTTTGAGGACGGGAGCCCCCTACGAGCAGTACGTC.

The chain carries TRBV5-8 and TRBJ2-2, with 7 bases fitting TRBD2. The CDR3 is 14 residues long. Unmatched junction bases numbered 4, after V lost 2 bases and J lost 6 bases. Germline CDR1 and CDR2: SGHTS and YDEGEE. CDR3 nucleotide sequence: TGTGCCAGCAGCTTTCGGCGGGAGCCCGGGGAGCTGTTTTTT. This gives the protein CASSFRREPGELFF.

The V and J genes are TRBV7-2 and TRBJ2-5; a weak D match, TRBD2 (6 bases). Germline lookup yields CDR1 SGHTA and CDR2 FQGNSA. This CDR3 spans 16 amino acids. The V end lost 4 bases, the J end lost 5 bases, and 20 bases lay between the germline ends. This CDR3 is CASSYGGRGASETQYF. The CDR3, as DNA: TGTGCCAGCAGCTACGGGGGTCGTGGGGCCAGTGAGACCCAGTACTTC.

CDR3 loop: CAGSPTSGVEVYEQYV. As DNA, the CDR3 is TGTGCCGGCAGCCCCACTTCGGGGGTGGAAGTGTACGAGCAGTACGTC. The chain couples TRBV7-9 to TRBJ2-7; D is perhaps TRBD2 (6 bases). The CDR3 loop spans 16 amino acids. Germline CDR1 reads SEHNR; CDR2 reads FQNEAQ (reference sequence).

The rearrangement links TRBV6-5 to TRBJ2-7; unclear D gene. This CDR3 has 15 residues. The V end was cut by 6 bases, the J end by 0 bases, with 15 bases between. Germline CDR1 is MNHEY and CDR2 is SVGAGI. The chain's CDR3 is CASRSGSQNSYEQYF. The CDR3 DNA reads TGTGCCAGCAGATCCGGGTCCCAAAACTCCTACGAGCAGTACTTC.

This chain uses TRBV19 with TRBJ2-2; D not certain. This CDR3 is 15 amino acids long. Trimming removed 3 bases at V and 2 bases at J, with 10 bases between. Germline CDR1 and CDR2: LNHDA and SQIVND (reference sequence). The CDR3 DNA follows: TGTGCCAGTAGTATTTTACCGCGCAACACCGGGGAGCTGTTTTTT. Translation gives CASSILPRNTGELFF.

The rearrangement joins TRBV18 to TRBJ2-1; D is possibly TRBD1 (6 bases). Germline values: CDR1 KGHSH, CDR2 LQKENI. V lost 3 bases to trimming and J lost 2 bases, with 14 bases between them. This CDR3 is built from 16 residues. DNA for the CDR3: TGTGCCAGCTCACCGCCCGGGACAAAAACCTACAATGAGCAGTTCTTC. It encodes CASSPPGTKTYNEQFF. The entire variable domain, with the rest obtained from reference TRBV18 and TRBJ2-1, is as follows: NAGVMQNPRHLVRRRGQEARLRCSPMKGHSHVYWYRQLPEEGLKFMVYLQKENIIDESGMPKERFSAEFPKEGPSILRIQQVVRGDSAAYFCASSPPGTKTYNEQFFGPGTRLTVL.

The rearrangement links TRBV19 to TRBJ2-3; 11 bases map to TRBD2. The CDR3 extends over 16 amino acids. Losses at the gene ends were 5 bases for V and 0 bases for J; bases not matched to a gene: 4. CDR1 LNHDA and CDR2 SQIVND come from the germline V gene (reference sequence). The CDR3 sequence: CASSQLAGGSTDTQYF. The CDR3 nucleotides read TGTGCCAGTAGTCAGTTAGCGGGGGGGAGCACAGATACGCAGTATTTT.

V is TRBV9 and J is TRBJ1-1; 8 nucleotides agree with TRBD1. Germline values: CDR1 SGDLS, CDR2 YYNGEE. CDR3 length: 15 amino acids. V shed 4 bases and J 0 bases; nucleotides not matched to a gene: 5. The DNA for the CDR3 is TGTGCCAGCAGCCCACGGGGACAGGTGAACACTGAAGCTTTCTTT. Translating it yields CASSPRGQVNTEAFF. The full variable domain, its missing parts supplied by reference TRBV9 and TRBJ1-1, is DSGVTQTPKHLITATGQRVTLRCSPRSGDLSVYWYQQSLDQGLQFLIQYYNGEERAKGNILERFSAQQFPDLHSELNLSSLELGDSALYFCASSPRGQVNTEAFFGQGTRLTVV.

V and J are TRBV7-8 and TRBJ2-7; 9 bases are shared with TRBD2. Per the germline V gene, CDR1 is SGHVS and CDR2 is FQNEAQ. V was pared by 0 bases and J by 2 bases, with 17 bases of the junction left unmatched. This CDR3 is built from 20 residues. The CDR3 protein is CASSLALISGRSGEAYEQYV. The CDR3 DNA reads TGTGCCAGCAGCTTAGCGCTGATTAGCGGGAGATCGGGTGAGGCCTACGAGCAGTACGTC.

V gene TRBV4-3 combines with J gene TRBJ1-2; tentative D call: TRBD1 (5 bases). V shed 0 bases and J shed 2 bases, with 13 bases lying between them. Germline values: CDR1 LGHNA, CDR2 YSLEER. This CDR3 has 16 residues. CDR3 region: CASSQDPGAGNYGYTF. The CDR3 DNA is TGCGCCAGCAGCCAAGATCCGGGCGCAGGGAACTATGGCTACACCTTC.

The chain has TRBV5-4 and TRBJ2-7; a weak D match, TRBD2 (5 bases). This CDR3 is 12 amino acids long. V shed 4 bases and J shed 6 bases, with 11 bases lying between them. Looked up from germline, CDR1 is SGHNT and CDR2 is YYREEE (reference sequence). The CDR3 DNA reads TGTGCCAGCAGCCCCGGGATCTCCGAGCAGTACTTC. Translated, it gives CASSPGISEQYF.

This chain joins TRBV7-2 and TRBJ2-7, with a tentative D call TRBD2 (5 bases). Germline V gene data show CDR1 as SGHTA and CDR2 as FQGNSA. This CDR3 region has 12 residues. Trimming removed 5 bases at V and 3 bases at J, with 8 bases between. CDR3 bases: TGTGCCAGCAGCCTCGGGGTCTACGAGCAGTACTTC. Translation: CASSLGVYEQYF.

V is TRBV27 and J is TRBJ1-5; D remains unclear. CDR3 size: 16 residues. Between the trimmed V and J ends, which lost 5 bases and 0 bases, there was a span of 14 bases. CDR1 is MNHEY, CDR2 SMNVEV, per germline (reference sequence). CDR3 coding DNA: TGTGCCAGCAGTAAATTCGACAAGAGTAGCAATCAGCCCCAGCATTTT. Translating it yields CASSKFDKSSNQPQHF.

Concerning this clone itself: The germline gene is not matched at one end of the junction; a read error may be the cause. The chain has TRBV6-1 and TRBJ2-1; TRBD1 matches 8 bases. Germline V gives CDR1 MNHNS, CDR2 SASEGT. This CDR3 is built from 15 residues. CDR3 amino acids: CASSGWTGIINERFF. As DNA, the CDR3 is TGTGCCAGCAGTGGATGGACAGGGATTATCAATGAGCGGTTCTTC.

The genes are TRBV6-6 and TRBJ1-1; TRBD1 might be the D (5 bases). The germline V and J ends were trimmed by 2 bases and 6 bases, with 16 bases remaining between them. The CDR3 runs 15 residues. Germline V gene data show CDR1 as MNHNY and CDR2 as SVGAGI (reference sequence). The CDR3 DNA reads as TGTGCCAGCAGTTACGCCTTCGGGGGTGTAGCTGAAGCTTTCTTT. This encodes CASSYAFGGVAEAFF.

The genes are TRBV9 and TRBJ2-1, with 11 bases that match TRBD2. The junction had 4 bases not matched to a gene; V was cut back by 4 bases and J by 4 bases. The CDR3 consists of 15 residues. Germline V lookup: CDR1 SGDLS, CDR2 YYNGEE. The CDR3 DNA follows: TGTGCCAGCAGCTCCCTAGCGGGGGGATACAATGAGCAGTTCTTC. As protein: CASSSLAGGYNEQFF.